A selection of T cell receptor beta chains follows, all from one sample in a study of cytomegalovirus exposure and HLA in healthy donors. Clones were read by immunoSEQ multiplex PCR, and TCRdb kept only the in-frame ones, dropping some. This table has some 120,000 clones, 65% to 80% appearing once. Sample: PBMCs. The receptors stem from a human donor in good health. Each CDR3 is given with its conserved first and last residue. D genes are given only for firm matches. Rows give clone size only sometimes, using once, few, many, or a class for an expanded clone.

d_gene: NA; j_gene: TRBJ1-5; abundance: once; v_gene: TRBV18; CDR3aa: CASSQGEGPQHF; CDR3nt: TGTGCCAGCTCACAGGGGGAGGGGCCCCAGCATTTT
d_gene: NA; j_gene: TRBJ2-5; abundance: NA; v_gene: TRBV7-9; CDR3aa: CASSLEFYQETQYF; CDR3nt: TGTGCCAGCAGCTTAGAATTCTACCAAGAGACCCAGTACTTC
d_gene: TRBD1; j_gene: TRBJ2-3; abundance: few; v_gene: TRBV6-1; CDR3aa: CATGQGAADTQYF; CDR3nt: TGTGCCACAGGACAGGGGGCAGCAGATACGCAGTATTTT
d_gene: NA; j_gene: TRBJ1-5; abundance: NA; v_gene: TRBV6-6; CDR3aa: CASSFSRVNQPQHF; CDR3nt: TGTGCCAGCAGTTTTTCCCGAGTGAATCAGCCCCAGCATTTT
d_gene: TRBD2; j_gene: TRBJ2-3; abundance: NA; v_gene: TRBV27; CDR3aa: CASSFVTGGYTDTQYF; CDR3nt: TGTGCCAGCAGTTTCGTTACGGGGGGGTACACAGATACGCAGTATTTT
d_gene: TRBD2; j_gene: TRBJ2-3; abundance: NA; v_gene: TRBV4-2; CDR3aa: CASSPRRGGYTDTQYF; CDR3nt: TGTGCCAGCAGTCCTAGGCGGGGGGGTTACACAGATACGCAGTATTTT
d_gene: NA; j_gene: TRBJ2-7; abundance: NA; v_gene: TRBV18; CDR3aa: CASSPVISYEQYF; CDR3nt: TGTGCCAGCTCACCCGTTATATCCTACGAGCAGTACTTC
d_gene: NA; j_gene: TRBJ2-1; abundance: NA; v_gene: TRBV5-5; CDR3aa: CASSPPGHPEQFF; CDR3nt: TGTGCCAGCAGCCCGCCGGGACATCCGGAGCAGTTCTTC
d_gene: NA; j_gene: TRBJ1-1; abundance: NA; v_gene: TRBV5-1; CDR3aa: CASSFSSTPETEAFF; CDR3nt: TGCGCCAGCAGCTTCTCTTCAACCCCGGAGACTGAAGCTTTCTTT
d_gene: TRBD1; j_gene: TRBJ2-2; abundance: NA; v_gene: TRBV19; CDR3aa: CASSLGTGFLGELFF; CDR3nt: TGTGCCAGTAGTCTTGGGACAGGGTTTTTGGGGGAGCTGTTTTTT
d_gene: TRBD2; j_gene: TRBJ2-7; abundance: NA; v_gene: TRBV7-2; CDR3aa: CASSLVAGGAYEQYF; CDR3nt: TGTGCCAGCAGCTTAGTTGCCGGGGGGGCCTACGAGCAGTACTTC
d_gene: TRBD2; j_gene: TRBJ2-3; abundance: NA; v_gene: TRBV28; CDR3aa: CATARVAGGRDTQYF; CDR3nt: TGTGCCACCGCTCGGGTAGCGGGGGGAAGGGATACGCAGTATTTT
d_gene: TRBD1; j_gene: TRBJ2-7; abundance: NA; v_gene: TRBV2; CDR3aa: CASRATGTGGSEQYF; CDR3nt: TGTGCCAGCAGGGCGACCGGGACAGGGGGTTCCGAGCAGTACTTC
d_gene: NA; j_gene: TRBJ2-7; abundance: NA; v_gene: TRBV7-6; CDR3aa: CASSFVDRSQPYEQYF; CDR3nt: TGTGCCAGCAGCTTTGTTGACAGGTCGCAGCCCTACGAGCAGTACTTC
d_gene: TRBD1; j_gene: TRBJ2-7; abundance: NA; v_gene: TRBV5-1; CDR3aa: CASSRDRGASYEQYF; CDR3nt: TGCGCCAGCAGCCGGGACAGGGGGGCCTCCTACGAGCAGTACTTC
d_gene: NA; j_gene: TRBJ2-4; abundance: NA; v_gene: TRBV5-1; CDR3aa: CASSLLESAKNIQYF; CDR3nt: TGCGCCAGCAGCTTGCTAGAATCAGCCAAAAACATTCAGTACTTC
d_gene: NA; j_gene: TRBJ2-7; abundance: NA; v_gene: TRBV5-6; CDR3aa: CASSLQLSYEQYF; CDR3nt: TGTGCCAGCAGCTTACAGCTCTCCTACGAGCAGTACTTC
d_gene: NA; j_gene: TRBJ1-3; abundance: NA; v_gene: TRBV9; CDR3aa: CASSVDVRVLELDTIYF; CDR3nt: TGTGCCAGCAGCGTAGATGTCAGGGTACTCGAGTTGGACACCATATATTTT
d_gene: NA; j_gene: TRBJ2-7; abundance: NA; v_gene: TRBV27; CDR3aa: CASSFEAGPGYEQYF; CDR3nt: TGTGCCAGCAGTTTTGAGGCGGGGCCTGGCTACGAGCAGTACTTC
d_gene: NA; j_gene: TRBJ1-2; abundance: NA; v_gene: TRBV5-1; CDR3aa: CASSYDRGYTF; CDR3nt: TGCGCCAGCAGTTACGACAGAGGCTACACCTTC
d_gene: TRBD2; j_gene: TRBJ2-7; abundance: NA; v_gene: TRBV5-1; CDR3aa: CASSWGGEQYF; CDR3nt: TGCGCCAGCAGCTGGGGGGGCGAGCAGTACTTC
d_gene: NA; j_gene: TRBJ1-2; abundance: NA; v_gene: TRBV5-1; CDR3aa: CASSLVENYGYTF; CDR3nt: TGCGCCAGCAGCTTGGTAGAGAACTATGGCTACACCTTC
d_gene: NA; j_gene: TRBJ2-7; abundance: NA; v_gene: TRBV12-5; CDR3aa: CASGFPSRDFYEQYF; CDR3nt: TGTGCTAGTGGTTTTCCCTCCCGGGACTTTTACGAGCAGTACTTC
d_gene: TRBD2; j_gene: TRBJ2-7; abundance: NA; v_gene: TRBV7-2; CDR3aa: CASSLLGGIGYEQYF; CDR3nt: TGTGCCAGCAGCTTATTGGGGGGGATCGGATACGAGCAGTACTTC
d_gene: NA; j_gene: TRBJ2-5; abundance: NA; v_gene: TRBV6-5; CDR3aa: CATRRNQETQYF; CDR3nt: TGTGCCACCAGGAGGAACCAAGAGACCCAGTACTTC
d_gene: TRBD1; j_gene: TRBJ2-7; abundance: NA; v_gene: TRBV5-1; CDR3aa: CASSLVLLGQGANEQYF; CDR3nt: TGCGCCAGCAGCTTAGTCCTTCTGGGACAGGGGGCCAACGAGCAGTACTTC
d_gene: TRBD1; j_gene: TRBJ1-4; abundance: few; v_gene: TRBV5-4; CDR3aa: CASSPWTGANEKLFF; CDR3nt: TGTGCCAGCAGCCCCTGGACAGGAGCAAATGAAAAACTGTTTTTT
d_gene: TRBD1; j_gene: TRBJ1-1; abundance: NA; v_gene: TRBV18; CDR3aa: CASSPTGRYTEAFF; CDR3nt: TGTGCCAGCTCACCGACAGGGAGATACACTGAAGCTTTCTTT
d_gene: NA; j_gene: TRBJ1-5; abundance: NA; v_gene: TRBV6-5; CDR3aa: CASLLLGAGQPQHF; CDR3nt: TGTGCCAGCCTATTGTTGGGGGCCGGTCAGCCCCAGCATTTT
d_gene: NA; j_gene: TRBJ1-1; abundance: once; v_gene: TRBV6-1; CDR3aa: CASRLGTLNTEAFF; CDR3nt: TGTGCCAGCAGACTAGGGACTTTGAACACTGAAGCTTTCTTT
d_gene: NA; j_gene: TRBJ2-7; abundance: NA; v_gene: TRBV27; CDR3aa: CASSSDIRFYEQYF; CDR3nt: TGTGCCAGCAGTTCGGACATCAGGTTCTACGAGCAGTACTTC
d_gene: NA; j_gene: TRBJ2-1; abundance: NA; v_gene: TRBV7-2; CDR3aa: CASSLDQRISEQFF; CDR3nt: TGTGCCAGCAGCTTAGATCAGCGAATTAGTGAGCAGTTCTTC
d_gene: TRBD2; j_gene: TRBJ2-7; abundance: NA; v_gene: TRBV12-5; CDR3aa: CASGLVGGDEQYF; CDR3nt: TGTGCTAGTGGTTTAGTGGGAGGGGACGAGCAGTACTTC
d_gene: NA; j_gene: TRBJ2-7; abundance: few; v_gene: TRBV9; CDR3aa: CASSPEGRREQYF; CDR3nt: TGTGCCAGCAGCCCAGAGGGGAGGAGGGAGCAGTACTTC
d_gene: NA; j_gene: TRBJ2-7; abundance: few; v_gene: TRBV6-5; CDR3aa: CASSIGTTGYEQYF; CDR3nt: TGTGCCAGCTCCATAGGGACCACAGGGTACGAGCAGTACTTC
d_gene: NA; j_gene: TRBJ2-2; abundance: NA; v_gene: TRBV5-1; CDR3aa: CASSLSPFSSGELFF; CDR3nt: TGCGCCAGCAGCTTGTCCCCCTTCTCTTCCGGGGAGCTGTTTTTT
d_gene: TRBD1; j_gene: TRBJ1-6; abundance: once; v_gene: TRBV25-1; CDR3aa: CASSADRVYAPLHF; CDR3nt: TGTGCCAGCAGTGCCGACAGGGTGTACGCACCCCTCCACTTT
d_gene: NA; j_gene: TRBJ1-3; abundance: NA; v_gene: TRBV7-6; CDR3aa: CASSLADSHTIYF; CDR3nt: TGTGCCAGCAGCTTAGCCGACAGTCACACCATATATTTT
d_gene: TRBD1; j_gene: TRBJ2-5; abundance: NA; v_gene: TRBV5-8; CDR3aa: CASSPWTGEETQYF; CDR3nt: TGTGCCAGCAGCCCCTGGACAGGGGAAGAGACCCAGTACTTC
d_gene: NA; j_gene: TRBJ1-1; abundance: few; v_gene: TRBV5-6; CDR3aa: CASSPGDLGTEAFF; CDR3nt: TGTGCCAGCAGCCCGGGGGACTTGGGCACTGAAGCTTTCTTT
d_gene: TRBD1; j_gene: TRBJ2-7; abundance: NA; v_gene: TRBV9; CDR3aa: CASSGQGVGYEQYF; CDR3nt: TGTGCCAGCAGCGGACAGGGCGTGGGCTACGAGCAGTACTTC
d_gene: TRBD1; j_gene: TRBJ2-4; abundance: NA; v_gene: TRBV10-1; CDR3aa: CARQGDGPAKNIQYF; CDR3nt: TGCGCCAGGCAGGGGGACGGGCCGGCCAAAAACATTCAGTACTTC